The entry below describes one TCR beta chain. The authors' processing: Amplification from reference gene primers served as the basis for estimated nucleated cell counts. The data were produced by immunoSEQ multiplex PCR, yet TCRdb's version contains in-frame clones alone and is incomplete. That table furnishes V, J and clone size, whereas the DNA furnished D and trimming. The sample lists about 150,000 clones, around 84% occurring once. This sample was included in a study of blood T cell repertoires in COVID-19. Study-level background: The United States, Italy and Spain were the sources of the acute and convalescent COVID-19 samples. Sources were T cells, B-cell-depleted T cells, or PBMCs; the material itself was cDNA or gDNA.

V lost 3 bases to trimming and J lost 6 bases; unmatched junction nucleotides: 17. CDR1 is MDHEN, CDR2 SYDVKM, per germline. The CDR3 is made up of 20 amino acids. Sequencing was performed on peripheral blood. The chain couples TRBV28 to TRBJ2-2; 12 bases align to TRBD2. The sequence came from a man in his 70s with acute or convalescent COVID-19. In DNA, the CDR3 is TGTGCCAGCAGTTTGAGTCCCCCTCGACTAGCGGGAGTAAGACCCGGGGAGCTGTTTTTT. This translates into CASSLSPPRLAGVRPGELFF.